The 7 T cell receptor delta chains reported below all come from one sample, sequenced in a study of Vδ1+ human thymocytes. Sequences come from RNA converted to cDNA by reverse transcription. Multiplex PCR used pooled V-gene forward primers and a constant-region reverse primer to amplify CDR3s. TCRdb called clones from the multiplex PCR reads again using CATT. The repertoire holds more than 45,000 delta-chain clones, with approximately 15% as singletons. These receptors are not linked to any known antigen. Regarding the study as a whole: Thymic TRG and TRD repertoires appeared highly polyclonal.

Sequenced sample: Vdelta1+ gamma-delta thymocytes from the thymus. Subset here: FACS-sorted CD3+ TCRalphabeta- TCRVdelta1+ TCRVdelta2- thymocytes. These receptors all come from a girl less than two years old who had congenital heart surgery.

There are a few counts of this clone. The chain employs TRDV1 and TRDJ1, with 10 bases identical to TRDD3. The germline CDR1 and CDR2 sequences are TSWWSYY and QGS. CDR3 length equals 20 residues. With V trimmed by 3 bases and J by 6 bases, 22 bases remained unmatched. As DNA, the CDR3 is TGTGCTCTTGGGGATCCAGGTGACCTGGTCTGGGGGATAAGATGGCATAAACTCATCTTT. It yields the protein CALGDPGDLVWGIRWHKLIF.

For this clone: This may come from a read error, since a much larger clone is one base off. The rearrangement links TRDV2 to TRDJ1, with no clear D. The CDR3 spans 14 residues. Germline CDR1 and CDR2: GEAIGNYY and EKD. The CDR3 protein is CARDTVRENDKLIF. Here the CDR3 DNA reads TGTGCCCGTGACACCGTCCGGGAGAATGATAAACTCATCTTT.

The chain couples TRDV1 to TRDJ1, with 13 bases lining up with TRDD3. This CDR3 spans 18 amino acids. Losses at the gene ends were 3 bases for V and 3 bases for J; bases not matched to a gene: 10. CDR1 TSWWSYY and CDR2 QGS come from the germline V gene. The CDR3 sequence: CALGDASTTGGYADKLIF. In DNA, the CDR3 is TGTGCTCTTGGGGACGCGTCCACTACTGGGGGATACGCCGATAAACTCATCTTT.

The gene calls are TRDV1 and TRDJ1; D tentatively reads TRDD2 or TRDD3 (8 bases each). This CDR3 has 20 amino acids. The ends were cut back, 3 bases at V and 5 bases at J, with 31 bases in the middle. Germline-derived CDR1 and CDR2 are TSWWSYY and QGS. CDR3 sequence (DNA): TGTGCTCTTGGGGACCGCCCGAAACTTCCTACAGGGACTGGGGGGGATAAACTCATCTTT. This codes for CALGDRPKLPTGTGGDKLIF.

The chain has TRDV1 and TRDJ1; 7 bases are a match to TRDD3. TRDJ2 explains the end of the DNA better; the J call may be wrong. The CDR3 has 22 amino acids. The germline gives CDR1 TSWWSYY, CDR2 QGS. DNA of the CDR3: TGTGCTCTTGGGACTCCTAAGGCCCTCCTTGTTGGGGGACAGAGTTTGACAGCACAACTCTTCTTT. It encodes CALGTPKALLVGGQSLTAQLFF.

This clone was counted between two and nine times. The genes are TRDV2 and TRDJ1; TRDD3 aligns across 8 bases. Looked up from germline, CDR1 is GEAIGNYY and CDR2 is EKD. The V gene end was trimmed by 3 bases and the J gene end by 0 bases; junction bases not matched to a gene: 5. This CDR3 has 15 amino acids. The CDR3: CACDPLGEYTDKLIF. CDR3 in DNA: TGTGCCTGTGACCCCCTGGGGGAATACACCGATAAACTCATCTTT.

This rearrangement joins TRDV1 to TRDJ1; 7 nucleotides align to TRDD2. This CDR3 spans 18 amino acids. Germline CDR1 reads TSWWSYY; CDR2 reads QGS. The J segment lost 10 bases and the V segment lost 1 base, leaving 21 bases of the junction unmatched. The CDR3 loop is CALGERIPTIWVILALIF. CDR3 coding DNA: TGTGCTCTTGGGGAACGGATTCCTACGATTTGGGTGATACTTGCACTCATCTTT.